Described below is a single T cell receptor beta chain sequence and its context. Its cognate antigen is unknown. This sample was included in a study of CD8+ T cells in alopecia areata. Looked up from germline, CDR1 is SGHDT and CDR2 is YYEEEE. This CDR3 is 16 amino acids long. V lost 2 bases, J lost 0 bases, and 7 bases stayed unmatched. Peripheral blood samples and lesional scalp punch biopsies were obtained from alopecia areata patients. Sorting from PBMCs produced CD4+ and CD8+ T cells. RNA extraction and reverse transcription yielded cDNA as sequencing template. Only in-frame clones appear in the TCRdb table, and some are missing; sequencing was by immunoSEQ multiplex PCR. The sample carries 150,000 or so clones, about 47% recorded once. Regarding the study as a whole: Higher clonality than in normal scalp was seen in lesional scalp, especially alopecia totalis/universalis. Sharing of TCRs across patients appeared less clear than in mice, possibly for HLA-related reasons.

The clonotype comes from a human donor with alopecia areata. This chain connects TRBV5-6 to TRBJ2-5, with 7 bases identical to TRBD1. Sequenced material: CD8+ T cells sorted from blood, taken at week 0. CDR3 sequence: CASSFPGTAYQETQYF. The CDR3 DNA follows: TGTGCCAGCAGCTTTCCCGGGACAGCGTACCAAGAGACCCAGTACTTC. Using reference TRBV5-6 and TRBJ2-5 for the parts outside the CDR3, the full variable domain is DAGVTQSPTHLIKTRGQQVTLRCSPKSGHDTVSWYQQALGQGPQFIFQYYEEEERQRGNFPDRFSGHQFPNYSSELNVNALLLGDSALYLCASSFPGTAYQETQYFGPGTRLLVL.